This T cell receptor (beta chain) was identified in a study of cytomegalovirus exposure and HLA in healthy donors listed by TCRdb under 2017. Describing the broader study: According to an earlier analysis of a few hundred of the donors, about 179 million T cells yielded 120 million or so unique TCR beta sequences and 276 Gb of sequence data. An early release covering roughly 600 HLA-typed donors comprised 300 to 350 gigabases of sequencing data and roughly 86 million unique TCR sequences. Of the roughly 400 genotyped donors, about 80% fell in the genetic ancestry cluster associated with self-reported Caucasian donors. The study aimed to test whether cataloging public T cell receptors could reveal signatures of past pathogen exposure. The study used immunosequencing to profile the T cell repertoires of 670 or so subjects and linked those repertoires to cytomegalovirus serostatus. Along with the roughly 610-subject first cohort, a separate validation cohort of 120 different subjects was used. The study combined high-throughput TCR immunosequencing, statistical association of individual TCRs with disease status, and machine learning to predict cytomegalovirus infection status. To study patterns of TCR occurrence, a later analysis re-analyzed previously published TCR beta repertoires from 666 donors and added high-resolution HLA genotyping. The later analysis used no new phenotypic data to find candidate immune exposures, relying instead on TCR beta sequences and their occurrence across donors. An earlier analysis of more than 450 of the donors used high-throughput TCR beta sequencing to judge whether each TCR beta V gene segment behaved as functional or pseudogenic. Donor age, sex, ethnicity and CMV serostatus were compiled alongside the repertoire data. In a later genetic analysis, genome-wide SNP genotypes for about 65% of the 666 donors were used, and that subset was treated as a discovery cohort. All discovery cohort repertoires had been generated using a single sequencing platform. HLA typing covered class I and class II loci at four-digit resolution. Typing coverage varied by locus: 629-630 donors for A, B, C, DRB1 and DQB1; under 550 for DQA1; around 610 for DPA1; more than 450 for DPB1. Four to six DR-DQ haplotypes were handled as single units for association and clustering, since linkage in the cohort was strong. Among a few hundred genotyped donors of the cohort, an average of approximately 240,000 unique TCR beta nucleotide sequences were sequenced per donor, about a sixth of them non-productive.

The library was generated by the immunoSEQ multiplex PCR assay. For the multiplex PCR, a mixture combining 60 forward primers for TCR Vbeta segments and 13 reverse primers for TCR Jbeta segments was used. Amplification of the CDR3 region of rearranged TCR beta genes was performed with a multiplex PCR assay on genomic DNA. The Illumina HiSeq System was used to sequence the amplified TCR beta libraries as 87-base-pair reads. The authors processed their data as follows. A later analysis tallied roughly 78 million unique TCR beta chains across the roughly 610 repertoires, and some 10 million of those chains were shared by two or more donors. Raw reads were error-corrected and collapsed into unique sequences with a nearest-neighbor algorithm that merged closely related sequences to remove PCR and sequencing errors. CDR3 sequences were aligned to IMGT reference sequences to assign V, D and J gene segments. For a sequence to be retained, at least a six-nucleotide match to both a V gene segment and a J gene segment was required. A rearrangement counted as productive if the CDR3 had no stop codons and remained in frame with V and J, and every other rearrangement counted as non-productive. CDR3 was defined by IMGT convention, running from the second conserved V-encoded cysteine to the conserved J-encoded phenylalanine. The earlier analysis of around 640 of the donors excluded sequences that lacked an unambiguous match to a single V gene segment. In an earlier analysis of some 590 of the donors, V segments were called functional above 56.7% productive rearrangements and were called segregating when the between-donor standard deviation exceeded 5%. A statistical classification framework was built to diagnose cytomegalovirus status from the catalog of TCR beta chain sequences. V and J gene assignment, in a later analysis, came from comparing TCR nucleotide sequences with IMGT/GENE-DB human TR gene sequences. In a later analysis, CDR3 sequences and most-parsimonious VDJ recombination scenarios were assigned using the TCRdist pipeline. In a later analysis, every TCR beta chain was defined by the combination of its CDR3 amino acid sequence and its V-gene family, and reads without a unique V-gene family were dropped. A later analysis removed 550 to 650 highly shared, low-generation-probability nucleotide sequences to deal with suspected cross-contamination and a sequencing artifact. In a later analysis, a clonal expansion index for each public chain was calculated from normalized within-repertoire ranks of inferred template counts. In a later analysis, generation probabilities were computed with a VDJ recombination model fitted to out-of-frame rearrangements, and the resulting probabilities were checked against IGoR. A later analysis scored TCR-TCR, TCR-HLA and TCR-CMV co-occurrence with hypergeometric tests, applying a repertoire-size bias correction to TCR pairs. To estimate false discovery rates, a later analysis permuted the HLA or CMV assignments 20 times. In a later analysis, co-occurring TCRs were grouped with DBSCAN, and TCRdist sequence similarity was added when clustering was performed within HLA-allele-positive subsets. For co-occurrence clustering, repertoires with fewer than 30,000 or more than 120,000 public chains were excluded, along with four or five repertoires with anomalous nucleotide sharing. TCRdb re-hosts the immuneACCESS table, in-frame sequences only. Its copies lack some clones; in the studies checked, an unresolved V gene accounts for under half of them, and the cause for the rest is not known. The V and J calls and clone size are taken from that table; D and trimming were inferred from the DNA. Recorded for this sample are 85,000 to 100,000 clones; more than 75% of them occurred a single time. The top ten clones comprise roughly 9.2% of the sample.

The cohort was made up of roughly 670 healthy bone marrow donors. Cohort members were all nominally healthy when sampled, although unrecorded immune exposures were likely present. The donor tested CMV seropositive, placing the donor among the 250 to 300 seropositive members of the cohort. Each donor provided a peripheral blood sample, and peripheral blood mononuclear cells were used for TCR beta sequencing. The Qiagen DNeasy Blood Extraction Kit was used to extract genomic DNA from the blood cell samples. The CDR3 runs 14 residues from the cysteine to the phenylalanine. Kept here is only the CDR3 DNA, which spans 42 bases and is read in frame from base 1. In the germline V gene, CDR1 corresponds to MNHNS and CDR2 to SASEGT. The junction carries 7 bases between V and J, which are trimmed by 1 base and 1 base respectively. On the study overall, not on this receptor specifically: The authors suggested that the approach could potentially be generalized to other disease states and immunological phenotypes. Most TCR sequences were seen in very few donors, while some public TCRs were found in many individuals. Correlated functional status among segregating V segments might be attributable to linkage disequilibrium, but an unknown experimental factor could not be ruled out. A cluster of highly shared sequence variants was judged likely to represent a technical artifact of the sequencing pipeline. A few of the identified cytomegalovirus-associated TCR beta chains were confirmed in vitro to be specific for cytomegalovirus antigens. Some IMGT-functional V segments, including TRBV6-2 and TRBV6-3, could not be distinguished by the 87-base-pair reads and were therefore excluded. This cohort had only TCR beta chains sequenced, and the lack of alpha or paired-chain data limited which features could be detected. In a later analysis, some 17,000 TCR beta sequences were associated with specific HLA alleles at a false discovery rate of 0.05. A later analysis found that most CMV-associated TCR beta chains appeared HLA-restricted, with HLA associations seemingly driven largely by CMV exposure. In the study, 150 to 200 TCR beta chains were listed as associated with cytomegalovirus. A further reported finding was that TCR beta sequences accurately predicted the HLA-A and HLA-B alleles for most subjects in the first cohort. The classifier was reported to diagnose cytomegalovirus status with high specificity and sensitivity in both the original cohort and the validation cohort. Several of the top co-occurrence clusters appeared to be linked to parvovirus B19, influenza, CMV and Epstein-Barr virus, according to a later analysis. V-gene and J-gene trimming of TCR beta chains was associated with a missense DCLRE1C variant in a later genetic analysis, and the association was replicated in an independent cohort. Because counts were too low, more than 15 rarely observed V segments, including chromosome 9 orphons, were left out of the earlier analysis of a few hundred of the donors. CMV serostatus was the only immune exposure information available for the cohort. A later analysis found that HLA-associated TCR beta chains were more clonally expanded and had lower generation probabilities than equally common non-associated chains. A later genetic analysis reported fewer N-insertions in productive TCRs among donors in an Asian-associated ancestry cluster than the approximately 700-donor mean. Roughly uniform sequencing depth across donors was assumed in presence/absence analyses, although this assumption may not hold. In an earlier analysis of fewer than 750 of the donors, most TCR beta V segments were observed in productive rearrangements about 90% or about 30% of the time, broadly matching IMGT annotations. According to a later analysis, TCR association rates differed among HLA loci, with DRB1 alleles showing the most associated TCRs and HLA-C alleles showing the fewest. When HLA alleles, especially DR and DQ, strongly co-occurred, TCR associations were difficult to assign to individual alleles. Because HLA typing was missing for some donors at each locus, association tests included only the typed subset.

On this clone: Its antigen has not been determined. Base qualities are not at hand, and no much larger clone is one base apart.

This sequence uses TRBV6-1 and TRBJ1-1, with no D gene named confidently. The receptor was isolated from a man aged 25 to 40 in good health and CMV-seropositive. Material for sequencing was PBMCs. CDR3 protein: CASSEGQENTEAFF. In nucleotide form, the sequence is TGTGCCAGCAGTGAAGGTCAGGAGAACACTGAAGCTTTCTTT.